This record looks at one T cell receptor beta chain sequence and its context. This clone was seen a few times. Its antigen is still unknown. No clone much larger than this one lies a single base away; base qualities are absent. This specimen belongs to a study of blood T cell repertoires in COVID-19 (TCRdb year 2020). The study in broad terms: Samples from collaborators originated in the United States, Italy and Spain and spanned both the acute and convalescent phases of COVID-19. The prospective study material was composed of cDNA or gDNA derived from T cells, B-cell-depleted T cells, or PBMCs. The dataset comprised deeply sampled blood TCRbeta repertoires from subjects exposed to, actively infected with, or recovered from COVID-19. The repertoires were released in a freely available public database intended as a resource for research on the immune response to SARS-CoV-2. The samples were drawn from the first 160 participants of the ongoing ImmuneRACE study and from over a thousand subjects provided by 6 global collaborators. A de-identified subject ID, COVID-19 status, age in years and sex were almost always included in the sample metadata. Where available, HLA class I and class II types were obtained from metadata supplied by the sample provider rather than from assay-based typing. General study outcomes and caveats: The amount of clinical and demographic metadata varied by source and participant and was provided uncurated.

The V and J ends are trimmed by 6 bases and 0 bases, leaving 7 bases between them. The germline V gene encodes CDR1 MNHEY and CDR2 SMNVEV (reference sequence). The CDR3 sequence holds 13 residues, the cysteine and phenylalanine included. The only DNA kept is the CDR3, 39 bases in frame from the first base. The immunoSEQ Assay, a bias-controlled multiplex PCR, was used to amplify TCRbeta CDR3 regions from genomic DNA. In the authors' own workflow: The number of nucleated cells in each sample was estimated by amplification of reference gene primers within the assay. To quantify the absolute abundance of each unique TCRbeta CDR3 rearrangement, sequence reads were collapsed and filtered. For each sample, productive Simpson clonality was calculated as the square root of Simpson's diversity index across productive rearrangements. In TCRdb, the immuneACCESS table is reduced to in-frame sequences with V and J assigned. These tables do not hold every clone; where another copy was compared, an unresolved V gene accounts for under half, and the others remain unexplained. The V and J calls and clone size are taken from that table; D and trimming were inferred from the DNA. The sample profile shows 300,000 or so clones; 90% of them were found once. Jointly, the top ten make up about 1.1% of the sample.

Participants in the prospective study were enrolled through a virtual design, were aged 18 to 89 years, and lived in some 24 United States geographic areas. To assign participants to cohorts, the prospective study relied on clinical history that participants themselves reported in a screening survey and a study questionnaire. ImmuneRACE Cohort 3 recovered participants were defined by two consecutive negative NP/OP PCR tests, healthcare professional clearance, or symptom resolution. In the prospective study, whole blood, serum and a nasopharyngeal or oropharyngeal swab were collected from each participant by mobile phlebotomists. Additional blood draws and questionnaires over a roughly two-month period could optionally be provided by prospective study participants. Blood samples from the prospective study were shipped frozen or at room temperature prior to DNA extraction.

The receptor was isolated from a woman in her thirties who had recovered from COVID-19. The specimen sequenced was PBMCs or T cells enriched from blood (not recorded which). The rearranged chain carries TRBV27 and TRBJ2-3; TRBD2 might be the D gene, on 5 matching bases. The CDR3 region: CASRSGSTDTQYF. The sequenced DNA: TGTGCCAGCAGGTCGGGGAGCACAGATACGCAGTATTTT.